These 18 T cell receptor beta chains were sequenced from one sample in a study of metastatic and nonmetastatic thyroid tumors. Patients had received no treatment of any kind before thyroid surgery. TCRdb ran MiXCR on the PCR reads. In the table there are approximately 21,000 clones, 28% of which are singletons. The sequencing input was tumor tissue. The receptor set was obtained from a male donor with papillary thyroid cancer or a benign thyroid nodule (not recorded which). Some clones in this sample may be carry-over from other donors' samples.

This clone was seen once. The V and J genes are TRBV11-2 and TRBJ1-2; 7 nucleotides agree with TRBD1. Germline CDR1 SGHAT, CDR2 FQNNGV. Germline trimming cut 1 base from V and 5 bases from J; bases unmatched to any gene: 10. CDR3 size: 16 residues. The CDR3 loop is CASSLGPRAGGYGYTF. In DNA, the CDR3 is TGTGCCAGCAGCTTAGGACCCCGGGCAGGGGGATATGGCTACACCTTC.

The sample holds a few counts of this clone. The germline gene is not matched at one end of the junction; a read error may be the cause. The gene calls are TRBV10-3 and TRBJ2-1; tentatively, D is TRBD2 (5 bases). The CDR3 runs 12 residues. Looked up from germline, CDR1 is ENHRY and CDR2 is SYGVKD. The CDR3 nucleotides read TGTTCCATCAGTTGGACTGGGAATGAGCAGTTCTTC. Translation gives CSISWTGNEQFF.

This clone has just one count. CDR3 DNA: TGCAGTGCTCCTCCTCCGGACAGGGGGAGAGAGGGCGAGCAGTACTTC. Its translation: CSAPPPDRGREGEQYF. The chain carries TRBV20-1 and TRBJ2-7; 10 positions match TRBD1. Germline assignment: CDR1 DFQATT and CDR2 SNEGSKA (reference sequence). This CDR3 contains 16 residues. V was clipped by 5 bases and J by 6 bases; unmatched bases: 16.

The V gene is TRBV5-1, the J gene TRBJ1-2; TRBD1 aligns across 9 bases. This CDR3 has 15 residues. After removal of 7 bases from V and 7 bases from J, the junction contained 14 bases not matched to a gene. In germline, CDR1 is SGHRS, CDR2 YFSETQ. The CDR3 nucleotides read TGCGCCAGCCGTCGTTCCCAAGGGACAGGGCCTGGCTACACCTTC. This translates into CASRRSQGTGPGYTF.

This sequence joins TRBV6-2 or TRBV6-3 and TRBJ2-1, with 9 positions matching TRBD2. The CDR3 sequence is 14 residues long. The ends lost 8 bases at V and 7 bases at J; junction bases unmatched: 9. CDR1 is MNHEY and CDR2 is SVGEGT in the germline V gene. CDR3 amino acids: CASLRGREGNEQFF. Here the CDR3 DNA reads TGTGCCAGCCTACGGGGGCGGGAGGGGAATGAGCAGTTCTTC.

J is TRBJ1-2 and V is TRBV11-3; D might be TRBD1 (5 bases). Looked up from germline, CDR1 is SGHNT and CDR2 is YENEEA. This CDR3 contains 13 residues. V lost 5 bases, J lost 8 bases, and 15 bases lay in between. CDR3: CASSRRGPSGYTF. For the CDR3, the DNA is TGTGCCAGCAGCCGGAGGGGCCCCAGCGGCTACACCTTC.

This clone is judged medium-sized. The V gene is TRBV18, the J gene TRBJ2-7; D unresolved. The length of the CDR3 is 11 residues. CDR1 KGHSH and CDR2 LQKENI come from the germline V gene. Trimming removed 5 bases from V and 3 bases from J, with 5 bases in between. The CDR3 DNA is TGTGCCAGCTCAGGCAACTACGAGCAGTACTTC. Amino acids: CASSGNYEQYF.

To note about this clone: One junction end disagrees with the germline gene, perhaps due to a read error. V is TRBV7-7 and J is TRBJ2-2; the D is unclear. Germline lookup yields CDR1 SSHAT and CDR2 FNYEAQ (reference sequence). The CDR3 covers 14 residues. This chain's CDR3 is CASSLQSGIGELFF. Written as DNA, the CDR3 is TGTGCTAGCAGCTTACAGTCCGGAATCGGGGAGCTGTTTTTT.

This clone is medium-sized in the sample. The chain employs TRBV19 and TRBJ2-1; possibly TRBD1 for D (5 bases). V lost 0 bases and J 4 bases, leaving 19 bases between the germline ends. This CDR3 comprises 18 residues. Germline V gene lookup returns CDR1 LNHDA and CDR2 SQIVND (reference sequence). The CDR3 DNA follows: TGTGCCAGTAGTATAGATCCAACCCGTCTTGGGGCTTACAATGAGCAGTTCTTC. This gives the protein CASSIDPTRLGAYNEQFF. Full variable domain (missing parts from reference TRBV19 and TRBJ2-1): DGGITQSPKYLFRKEGQNVTLSCEQNLNHDAMYWYRQDPGQGLRLIYYSQIVNDFQKGDIAEGYSVSREKKESFPLTVTSAQKNPTAFYLCASSIDPTRLGAYNEQFFGPGTRLTVL.

The count of this clone is one. The chain combines TRBV20-1 with TRBJ2-7; 15 bases align to TRBD2. Germline CDR1 is DFQATT and CDR2 is SNEGSKA (reference sequence). V dropped 6 bases and J dropped 1; count of bases not matched to a gene: 10. CDR3 length: 17 residues. For the CDR3, the DNA is TGCAGTGCCGACTCCGGGACTAGCGGGAGGAGGTCCTACGAGCAGTACTTC. This translates into CSADSGTSGRRSYEQYF.

This clone was seen a handful of times. The V and J genes are TRBV9 and TRBJ2-1; 13 positions match TRBD2. This CDR3 is 15 amino acids long. Looked up from germline, CDR1 is SGDLS and CDR2 is YYNGEE. V shed 3 bases, J shed 10 bases, and the junction held 7 bases outside the gene matches. CDR3 loop: CASSGGTSGTREQFF. The CDR3 bases are TGTGCCAGCAGCGGGGGGACTAGCGGGACCCGGGAGCAGTTCTTC. Drawing the rest from reference TRBV9 and TRBJ2-1, the complete variable domain is DSGVTQTPKHLITATGQRVTLRCSPRSGDLSVYWYQQSLDQGLQFLIQYYNGEERAKGNILERFSAQQFPDLHSELNLSSLELGDSALYFCASSGGTSGTREQFFGPGTRLTVL.

This clone showed up many times. This chain links TRBV11-1 with TRBJ1-1; 7 bases match TRBD1. Germline V gene sequence: CDR1 SGHAT, CDR2 FQDESV (reference sequence). The V and J ends lost 4 bases and 4 bases, in that order; junction bases with no gene match: 9. This CDR3 has 15 amino acids. CDR3 sequence (DNA): TGTGCCAGCAGCTCCCCTCGACAGGGATCCACTGAAGCTTTCTTT. Translating gives CASSSPRQGSTEAFF.

V usage is TRBV5-1 and J usage is TRBJ1-4; 7 nucleotides match TRBD1. The germline CDR1 and CDR2 sequences are SGHRS and YFSETQ. Trimming cost V 4 bases and J 7 bases; bases outside gene matches: 7. The length of the CDR3 is 14 residues. DNA of the CDR3: TGCGCCAGCAGCCCCAACAGGGGACCTGAAAAACTGTTTTTT. Its protein product is CASSPNRGPEKLFF.

This sequence joins TRBV6-1 and TRBJ2-7; D perhaps matches TRBD2 (5 bases). CDR3 length equals 13 residues. Trimming took 6 bases from V and 3 from J, leaving 12 bases between them. The germline V gene has CDR1 MNHNS and CDR2 SASEGT. CDR3 sequence: CASRPLGSYEQYF. In nucleotides, the CDR3 is TGTGCCAGCAGGCCACTAGGGAGCTACGAGCAGTACTTC.

This clone has a handful of counts. This chain uses TRBV10-1 with TRBJ1-2; tentative D call: TRBD1 (5 bases). Trimming pared 5 bases from V and 2 bases from J, leaving 18 bases between. This CDR3 is built from 16 residues. The germline V gene encodes CDR1 WNHNN and CDR2 SYGVQD (reference sequence). This CDR3 reads CASSLFAGPKNYGYTF. CDR3 coding DNA: TGCGCCAGCAGTCTGTTTGCAGGGCCAAAAAACTATGGCTACACCTTC.

This clone is categorized as medium-sized. The CDR3: CASGPGREQYF. The CDR3 DNA sequence: TGTGCCAGCGGCCCCGGAAGGGAGCAGTACTTC. The genes are TRBV6-2 or TRBV6-3 and TRBJ2-7; no clear D. Trimming removed 8 bases at V and 7 bases at J, with 12 bases between. The CDR3 spans 11 residues. Germline V gives CDR1 MNHEY, CDR2 SVGEGT.

CDR3 sequence reads: CASSPSRMHTQYF. The CDR3 DNA reads as TGTGCCAGCAGCCCCTCCAGGATGCATACGCAGTATTTT. V and J are TRBV11-3 and TRBJ2-3; D gene ambiguous. CDR1 is SGHNT and CDR2 is YENEEA in the germline V gene. V lost 5 bases, J lost 7 bases, and 13 bases lay in between. The CDR3 extends over 13 amino acids.

This clone was found a few times. Sequence at one end of the junction differs from germline and may be a read error. This chain uses TRBV6-9 with TRBJ2-1; D is unclear. This CDR3 spans 12 amino acids. Germline CDR1 MNHGY, CDR2 SVAAGI. The CDR3 is CASSYPSWRQFF. The DNA for the CDR3 is TGCGCCAGCAGTTACCCCAGTTGGAGGCAGTTCTTC.